This TCR beta chain originates from a study of T cell responses to AZD1222 COVID-19 vaccine. Sequencing was performed with immunoSEQ multiplex PCR; in TCRdb, only in-frame clones are kept and a portion is missing. This sample has about 120,000 clones, with roughly 93% found just once. This sequence was found in an adult in good health. The specimen comprised peripheral blood, sampled on day 0 of AZD1222 vaccination.

The CDR3 is CASSFLGLAESSSYNEQFF. CDR3 DNA: TGTGCCAGCAGTTTCTTGGGACTAGCGGAGTCCAGCTCCTACAATGAGCAGTTCTTC. This sequence joins TRBV27 and TRBJ2-1; 11 bases are shared with TRBD2. CDR1 MNHEY and CDR2 SMNVEV come from the germline V gene (reference sequence). The V gene end was trimmed by 3 bases and the J gene end by 0 bases; junction bases not matched to a gene: 10. CDR3 length equals 19 residues.